The rows below give T cell receptor beta chains drawn from one sample of a study of T cell changes during pregnancy in multiple sclerosis. Produced via immunoSEQ multiplex PCR; TCRdb's table is partial and in-frame only. Of about 40,000 clones in the sample, around 94% were seen once. Sequences were derived from peripheral blood, sampled in the third trimester of pregnancy. These receptors all come from a female donor with multiple sclerosis, enrolled in a pregnancy study. CDR3s include the opening cysteine and the closing phenylalanine or tryptophan. A D gene is named only where the DNA matches it firmly. Clone size is stated in some rows and not others, as once, few, many or a class when expanded.

V: TRBV6-6; J: TRBJ1-2; D: NA; size: NA; CDR3: CASSYSEGKELGYTF; DNA: TGTGCCAGCAGTTACTCGGAGGGGAAGGAGTTAGGCTACACCTTC
V: TRBV4-1; J: TRBJ1-1; D: NA; size: NA; CDR3: CASSQDEVRVAEAFF; DNA: TGCGCCAGCAGCCAAGATGAGGTGAGGGTCGCTGAAGCTTTCTTT
V: TRBV6-4; J: TRBJ1-2; D: TRBD1; size: once; CDR3: CASSATTGKLAPIGYTF; DNA: TGTGCCAGCAGTGCCACGACAGGGAAACTGGCCCCTATCGGCTACACCTTC
V: TRBV7-3; J: TRBJ2-3; D: NA; size: NA; CDR3: CASSLSSSDTDTQYF; DNA: TGTGCCAGCAGCTTATCATCTTCAGATACAGATACGCAGTATTTT
V: TRBV25-1; J: TRBJ1-4; D: NA; size: NA; CDR3: CASSDPKAGFNEKLFF; DNA: TGTGCCAGCAGTGACCCCAAGGCAGGCTTTAATGAAAAACTGTTTTTT
V: TRBV19; J: TRBJ2-3; D: NA; size: NA; CDR3: CASSMRGGSDTQYF; DNA: TGTGCCAGTAGTATGCGTGGAGGGTCAGATACGCAGTATTTT
V: TRBV7-8; J: TRBJ1-6; D: NA; size: NA; CDR3: CASSPNRDAYNSPLHF; DNA: TGTGCCAGCAGCCCAAACAGGGACGCCTATAATTCACCCCTCCACTTT
V: TRBV2; J: TRBJ1-2; D: TRBD1; size: NA; CDR3: CASTGQGGDYGYTF; DNA: TGTGCCAGCACCGGACAGGGCGGTGACTATGGCTACACCTTC
V: TRBV5-8; J: TRBJ1-5; D: NA; size: NA; CDR3: CASSLGHPHSNQPQHF; DNA: TGTGCCAGCAGCTTGGGGCACCCCCATAGCAATCAGCCCCAGCATTTT
V: TRBV5-5; J: TRBJ2-1; D: TRBD1; size: NA; CDR3: CASSYTGTGLSYNEQFF; DNA: TGTGCCAGCAGCTATACCGGGACAGGCCTCTCCTACAATGAGCAGTTCTTC
V: TRBV2; J: TRBJ2-7; D: TRBD2; size: NA; CDR3: CASYEPGTSFEQYF; DNA: TGTGCCAGCTACGAGCCCGGGACTAGTTTTGAGCAGTACTTC
V: TRBV28; J: TRBJ1-6; D: TRBD1; size: NA; CDR3: CASSPTGVSPLHF; DNA: TGTGCCAGCAGTCCTACAGGGGTTTCACCCCTCCACTTT
V: TRBV5-3; J: TRBJ2-7; D: TRBD1; size: NA; CDR3: CARSLERWTGICRVPYEQYF; DNA: TGTGCCAGAAGCTTGGAGAGGTGGACAGGGATTTGTAGGGTCCCCTACGAGCAGTACTTC
V: TRBV4-2; J: TRBJ1-2; D: NA; size: NA; CDR3: CASSLKTEYGYTF; DNA: TGTGCCAGCAGCCTAAAGACGGAGTATGGCTACACCTTC
V: TRBV2; J: TRBJ2-5; D: TRBD2; size: NA; CDR3: CASSEGSSGYQETQYF; DNA: TGTGCCAGCAGCGAAGGGTCTAGCGGATACCAAGAGACCCAGTACTTC
V: TRBV19; J: TRBJ2-5; D: NA; size: NA; CDR3: CASSIKTLETQYF; DNA: TGTGCCAGTAGTATAAAGACTCTAGAGACCCAGTACTTC
V: TRBV19; J: TRBJ1-2; D: TRBD1; size: NA; CDR3: CASSLGTGRYGYTF; DNA: TGTGCCAGTAGTCTAGGGACAGGGCGCTATGGCTACACCTTC
V: TRBV18; J: TRBJ1-4; D: NA; size: NA; CDR3: CASSLSPRDVTTNEKLFF; DNA: TGTGCCAGCTCACTGAGTCCCAGGGATGTTACGACTAATGAAAAACTGTTTTTT
V: TRBV19; J: TRBJ1-5; D: NA; size: NA; CDR3: CASSLLNQPQHF; DNA: TGTGCCAGTAGCCTGTTAAATCAGCCCCAGCATTTT
V: TRBV29-1; J: TRBJ2-5; D: TRBD2; size: once; CDR3: CSVEEGLAGGYGGETQYF; DNA: TGCAGCGTTGAAGAAGGGCTAGCGGGGGGCTATGGTGGGGAGACCCAGTACTTC
V: TRBV27; J: TRBJ2-1; D: NA; size: NA; CDR3: CASSPTASSYNEQFF; DNA: TGTGCCAGCAGTCCGACAGCGAGCTCCTACAATGAGCAGTTCTTC
V: TRBV11-2; J: TRBJ2-7; D: NA; size: NA; CDR3: CASSLHQGGARNSKQYF; DNA: TGTGCCAGCAGCTTACACCAAGGGGGGGCACGGAACTCCAAGCAGTACTTC
V: TRBV28; J: TRBJ1-2; D: TRBD1; size: NA; CDR3: CASRQQGWYGYTF; DNA: TGTGCCAGCAGGCAACAGGGGTGGTATGGCTACACCTTC
V: TRBV5-1; J: TRBJ1-1; D: NA; size: NA; CDR3: CASSFESGGDEAFF; DNA: TGCGCCAGCAGCTTTGAGTCGGGAGGGGATGAAGCTTTCTTT
V: TRBV18; J: TRBJ2-3; D: NA; size: NA; CDR3: CASSAGPVDTQYF; DNA: TGTGCCAGTTCAGCTGGCCCTGTGGATACGCAGTATTTT
V: TRBV7-9; J: TRBJ2-7; D: TRBD1; size: NA; CDR3: CASSQPGQGSDYEQYF; DNA: TGTGCCAGCAGCCAACCCGGACAGGGGAGCGACTACGAGCAGTACTTC
V: TRBV10-3; J: TRBJ1-6; D: NA; size: NA; CDR3: CAISTATNSPLHF; DNA: TGTGCCATCAGTACAGCTACTAATTCACCCCTCCACTTT
V: TRBV7-3; J: TRBJ2-1; D: TRBD2; size: NA; CDR3: CASSFTSASYNEQFF; DNA: TGTGCCAGCAGCTTCACTAGCGCCTCCTACAATGAGCAGTTCTTC
V: TRBV13; J: TRBJ2-5; D: TRBD2; size: NA; CDR3: CASSSRAGGIETQYF; DNA: TGTGCCAGCAGCTCTAGAGCGGGAGGTATTGAGACCCAGTACTTC
V: TRBV10-3; J: TRBJ2-7; D: TRBD1; size: NA; CDR3: CAISEYRDRGPSYEQYF; DNA: TGTGCCATCAGTGAGTATAGGGACAGGGGTCCCTCCTACGAGCAGTACTTC
V: TRBV7-9; J: TRBJ1-5; D: TRBD1; size: NA; CDR3: CASSRTGPHQPQHF; DNA: TGTGCCAGCAGCCGGACAGGCCCCCATCAGCCCCAGCATTTT
V: TRBV11-1; J: TRBJ2-3; D: NA; size: NA; CDR3: CASTIPGASTDTQYF; DNA: TGTGCCAGCACGATTCCGGGAGCTAGCACAGATACGCAGTATTTT
V: TRBV29-1; J: TRBJ2-7; D: TRBD2; size: NA; CDR3: CSVSRGLAGYEQYF; DNA: TGCAGCGTTTCCCGAGGACTAGCGGGGTACGAGCAGTACTTC
V: TRBV18; J: TRBJ2-1; D: TRBD1; size: NA; CDR3: CASSPRGTGGINEQFF; DNA: TGTGCCAGCTCACCACGGGGGACAGGGGGCATCAATGAGCAGTTCTTC
V: TRBV5-1; J: TRBJ2-7; D: TRBD2; size: NA; CDR3: CASSTGTSGRVPYEQYF; DNA: TGCGCCAGCAGCACGGGGACTAGCGGGAGGGTCCCCTACGAGCAGTACTTC
V: TRBV4-1; J: TRBJ2-1; D: TRBD2; size: NA; CDR3: CASSQGAGAGNEQFF; DNA: TGCGCCAGCAGCCAAGGGGCGGGAGCGGGCAATGAGCAGTTCTTC
V: TRBV9; J: TRBJ2-1; D: NA; size: NA; CDR3: CASSDAGGTYNEQFF; DNA: TGTGCCAGCAGCGATGCAGGGGGGACCTACAATGAGCAGTTCTTC
V: TRBV19; J: TRBJ2-1; D: TRBD2; size: NA; CDR3: CASSARLAGGYNEQFF; DNA: TGTGCCAGTAGTGCCCGCCTAGCGGGGGGTTACAATGAGCAGTTCTTC
V: TRBV7-9; J: TRBJ1-5; D: TRBD1; size: NA; CDR3: CASSTGTADNQPQHF; DNA: TGTGCCAGCAGCACCGGGACAGCAGACAATCAGCCCCAGCATTTT
V: TRBV7-9; J: TRBJ2-5; D: TRBD2; size: NA; CDR3: CASGGLAKETQYF; DNA: TGTGCGAGTGGGGGACTAGCTAAAGAGACCCAGTACTTC
V: TRBV7-9; J: TRBJ2-3; D: TRBD2; size: NA; CDR3: CASSLSLSGLAGNTQYF; DNA: TGTGCCAGCAGCTTAAGCCTCAGCGGACTAGCGGGGAATACGCAGTATTTT